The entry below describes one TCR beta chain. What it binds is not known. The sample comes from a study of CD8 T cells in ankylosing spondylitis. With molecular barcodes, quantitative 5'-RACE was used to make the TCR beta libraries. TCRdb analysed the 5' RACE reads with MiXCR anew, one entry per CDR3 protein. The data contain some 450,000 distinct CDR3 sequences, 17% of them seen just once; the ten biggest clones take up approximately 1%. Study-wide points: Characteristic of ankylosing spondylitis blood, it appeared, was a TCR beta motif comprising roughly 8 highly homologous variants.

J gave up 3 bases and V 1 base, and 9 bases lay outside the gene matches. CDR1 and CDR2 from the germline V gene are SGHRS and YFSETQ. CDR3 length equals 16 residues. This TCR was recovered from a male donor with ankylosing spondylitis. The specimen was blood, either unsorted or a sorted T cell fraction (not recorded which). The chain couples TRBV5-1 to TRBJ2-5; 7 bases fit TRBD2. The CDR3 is CASSLSASGTKETQYF. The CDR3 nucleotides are TGCGCCAGCAGCTTGAGTGCTAGCGGAACTAAAGAGACCCAGTACTTC.